The entry that follows covers one T cell receptor (beta chain) sequence. The antigen it binds to is not known. No base quality values were provided; no much bigger clone lies one nucleotide off. According to the germline V gene, CDR1 reads MNHGY and CDR2 reads SAAAGT. The germline ends are 9 bases apart after V is trimmed by 6 bases and J by 3 bases. The CDR3 starts with the cysteine, ends with the phenylalanine, and has 13 residues. Only CDR3 DNA remains: 39 bases, in frame from the first base. Library creation used the immunoSEQ multiplex PCR assay. TCRdb obtained this table from immuneACCESS and retained in-frame rearrangements with V and J assigned. These tables miss some clones; where compared with another copy, unresolved V genes account for less than half of the shortfall, and the remainder is unexplained. The sample contains about 98,000 clones, roughly 88% of them found a single time. Over 2% of the sample is taken by the ten largest.

The source of the sample is a study of preoperative IRX-2 immunotherapy in early breast cancer (dated by TCRdb to about 2019). Per the publication, the treatment or condition label means: preoperative locoregional IRX-2 cytokine immunotherapy. The samples were obtained from a phase Ib study that tested preoperative, locoregional IRX-2 cytokine immunotherapy meant to prime immune responses. Donors were patients with early-stage breast cancer who received IRX-2 before surgery. This TCR derives from a human donor with breast cancer. The chain joins TRBV6-8 to TRBJ2-1, and perhaps TRBD2 as D gene, on 5 matching bases. This material consisted of tumor tissue, taken after IRX-2 immunotherapy. The CDR3 protein sequence reads: CASRPSGYNEQFF. DNA sequence: TGTGCCAGCAGACCAAGCGGCTACAATGAGCAGTTCTTC.